This entry lists 24 T cell receptor beta chains sequenced from one sample in a study of T cell repertoires in cytomegalovirus infection. The antigens of these receptors remain unknown. TCRdb passed the reads through MiXCR, listing each CDR3 protein once. Of roughly 860,000 distinct CDR3 sequences in the sample, 32% were seen once. Sequenced here: cultured CD8+ T cells from PBMCs, sampled from culture after CMV antigen stimulation. These receptors were taken from a human donor in good health (CMV status not recorded). Some clones in this sample may be carry-over from other donors' samples.

V usage is TRBV7-9 and J usage is TRBJ1-1; 7 bases agree with TRBD1. CDR1 is SEHNR, CDR2 FQNEAQ, per germline (reference sequence). V lost 4 bases, J lost 2 bases, and 7 bases stayed unmatched. The CDR3 covers 15 residues. The CDR3 region is CASSSLWDSNTEAFF. The CDR3 nucleotides read TGTGCCAGCAGCTCCCTCTGGGACAGTAACACTGAAGCTTTCTTT.

V usage is TRBV7-6 and J usage is TRBJ1-4; D is ambiguous. This CDR3 is built from 12 residues. Germline lookup yields CDR1 SGHVS and CDR2 FNYEAQ. V gave up 3 bases and J gave up 8 bases, with 7 bases separating them. The CDR3 reads CASSFGPEKLFF. DNA for the CDR3: TGTGCCAGCAGCTTTGGACCGGAAAAACTGTTTTTT.

Turning to this clonotype: A junction boundary mismatches the germline segment, possibly from a read error. The chain carries TRBV5-4 and TRBJ2-1; 8 bases match TRBD1. The CDR3 has 14 residues. Germline V CDR1 and CDR2: SGHNT, YYREEE (reference sequence). The CDR3 loop is CASSPTGAYNKQFF. In nucleotides, the CDR3 is TGTGCCAGCAGCCCGACAGGGGCCTACAATAAGCAGTTCTTC.

V usage is TRBV12-3 or TRBV12-4 and J usage is TRBJ2-7; D possibly uses TRBD1 or TRBD2 (6 bases each). Trimming pared 5 bases from V and 5 bases from J, leaving 10 bases between. The CDR3 has 12 residues. CDR3: CASSPGEDEQYV. The CDR3, as DNA: TGTGCCAGCAGTCCAGGGGAGGACGAGCAGTACGTC.

This clonotype was counted a few times. The rearrangement uses TRBV6-6 and TRBJ1-2; D not resolved. Trimming left V 2 bases short and J 4 bases short, with 17 bases between. Germline values: CDR1 MNHNY, CDR2 SVGAGI (reference sequence). The CDR3 is made up of 16 amino acids. The CDR3 bases are TGTGCCAGCAGTTACGGGGTGACCTATGACGGCTATGGCTACACCTTC. Translating it yields CASSYGVTYDGYGYTF.

The sample holds many counts of this clonotype. J is TRBJ1-1 and V is TRBV6-2 or TRBV6-3, with D possibly TRBD1 on 5 matching bases. The ends were cut back, 2 bases at V and 0 bases at J, with 10 bases in the middle. The CDR3 sequence is 15 residues long. Looked up from germline, CDR1 is MNHEY and CDR2 is SVGEGT. Here the CDR3 reads CASSYTPGVNTEAFF. The CDR3, as DNA: TGTGCCAGCAGTTACACCCCGGGGGTGAACACTGAAGCTTTCTTT.

This clonotype occurred many times. The chain joins TRBV7-6 to TRBJ2-3, with a tentative D call TRBD2 (6 bases). CDR1 is SGHVS, CDR2 FNYEAQ, per germline. Trimming cost V 1 base and J 2 bases, with 10 bases left between them. The CDR3 is 15 amino acids. Here the CDR3 reads CASSLGAGHTDTQYF. The CDR3 DNA is TGTGCCAGCAGCTTAGGAGCGGGCCACACAGATACGCAGTATTTT.

This chain uses TRBV7-6 with TRBJ1-3; perhaps TRBD1 as D (6 bases). V lost 1 base and J 0 bases, leaving 19 bases between the germline ends. In germline, CDR1 is SGHVS, CDR2 FNYEAQ. The CDR3 spans 19 residues. CDR3 residues: CASSLGQGTIPISGNTIYF. DNA of the CDR3: TGTGCCAGCAGCTTAGGGCAGGGGACTATACCAATCTCTGGAAACACCATATATTTT.

The chain couples TRBV28 to TRBJ1-5, with 9 bases matching TRBD1. Losses at the gene ends were 5 bases for V and 10 bases for J; bases not matched to a gene: 9. Germline values: CDR1 MDHEN, CDR2 SYDVKM. CDR3 length equals 14 residues. The CDR3 loop reads CASSPDRGVDPQHF. The CDR3 DNA is TGTGCCAGCAGTCCCGACAGGGGGGTTGATCCCCAGCATTTT.

This chain uses TRBV25-1 with TRBJ2-3; possible D gene TRBD2, 6 bases. The CDR3 loop spans 14 amino acids. CDR1 MGHDK and CDR2 SYGVNS come from the germline V gene. Deletions cut 4 bases from V and 2 bases from J, with 10 bases between. The CDR3 nucleotides read TGTGCCAGCAGTGGGGGACTGTACACAGATACGCAGTATTTT. As protein: CASSGGLYTDTQYF.

This clonotype has only a few counts. The V gene is TRBV7-6, the J gene TRBJ2-3; TRBD2 matches 11 bases. CDR3 length: 16 residues. J gave up 5 bases and V 3 bases, and 7 bases lay outside the gene matches. Germline values: CDR1 SGHVS, CDR2 FNYEAQ. The CDR3 here is CASSFTSGGWGDTQYF. The CDR3, as DNA: TGTGCCAGCAGCTTCACTAGCGGGGGCTGGGGAGATACGCAGTATTTT. The full variable domain, completed using reference TRBV7-6 and TRBJ2-3, is GAGVSQSPRYKVTKRGQDVALRCDPISGHVSLYWYRQALGQGPEFLTYFNYEAQQDKSGLPNDRFSAERPEGSISTLTIQRTEQRDSAMYRCASSFTSGGWGDTQYFGPGTRLTVL.

The chain employs TRBV7-8 and TRBJ2-2, with D unclear. The CDR3 sequence is 13 residues long. The V end lost 10 bases, the J end lost 0 bases, and 9 bases lay between the germline ends. Germline assignment: CDR1 SGHVS and CDR2 FQNEAQ. As DNA, the CDR3 is TGTGCCATTCAGGTACCGAACACCGGGGAGCTGTTTTTT. Translation: CAIQVPNTGELFF.

This clonotype was found a few times. The chain links TRBV5-5 to TRBJ2-2; no firm D call. The CDR3 extends over 17 amino acids. Looked up from germline, CDR1 is SGHKS and CDR2 is YYEKEE (reference sequence). Trimming cost V 5 bases and J 2 bases, with 19 bases left between them. The CDR3 region has the DNA TGTGCCAGCAGGTCAGAAAGGCCCTCTGTCAACACCGGGGAGCTGTTTTTT. Translation: CASRSERPSVNTGELFF.

The chain couples TRBV7-9 to TRBJ1-5; D is undetermined. This CDR3 has 15 amino acids. V lost 5 bases and J 7 bases, leaving 18 bases between the germline ends. CDR1 is SEHNR and CDR2 is FQNEAQ in the germline V gene (reference sequence). The CDR3 is CASSPGREEGQPQHF. CDR3 DNA: TGTGCCAGCAGCCCCGGGAGGGAGGAAGGGCAGCCCCAGCATTTT.

This clonotype has more than one count but fewer than ten. The V call is TRBV12-3 or TRBV12-4, the J call TRBJ2-1; D remains ambiguous. This CDR3 comprises 12 residues. Trimming pared 3 bases from V and 9 bases from J, leaving 9 bases between. The CDR3: CASSFGWTEQFF. In nucleotides, the CDR3 is TGTGCCAGCAGTTTTGGATGGACTGAGCAGTTCTTC.

This clonotype was counted a few times. This sequence joins TRBV29-1 and TRBJ1-1; the D is unclear. The CDR3 covers 10 residues. CDR1 SQVTM and CDR2 ANQGSEA come from the germline V gene. V shed 5 bases and J shed 2 bases, with 3 bases lying between them. CDR3 protein: CSVINTEAFF. DNA for the CDR3: TGCAGCGTTATCAACACTGAAGCTTTCTTT. The variable domain in full, completed from reference TRBV29-1 and TRBJ1-1, reads SAVISQKPSRDICQRGTSLTIQCQVDSQVTMMFWYRQQPGQSLTLIATANQGSEATYESGFVIDKFPISRPNLTFSTLTVSNMSPEDSSIYLCSVINTEAFFGQGTRLTVV.

This clonotype was found a few times. This chain links TRBV12-3 or TRBV12-4 with TRBJ2-2, with D possibly called TRBD1 or TRBD2 (6 bases each). The CDR3 runs to 13 residues. The CDR3 loop is CASLGGGTGELFF. In nucleotides, the CDR3 is TGTGCAAGTCTAGGAGGGGGCACCGGGGAGCTGTTTTTT.

This clonotype was detected only once. The rearrangement uses TRBV4-3 and TRBJ1-1, with a weak D call TRBD1 (5 bases). The length of the CDR3 is 16 residues. V dropped 1 base and J dropped 0 bases, with 12 bases sitting between them. Germline V CDR1 and CDR2: LGHNA, YSLEER. The CDR3 coding sequence is TGCGCCAGCAGCCAAGGTTTGACAGAGCTGAACACTGAAGCTTTCTTT. Translated: CASSQGLTELNTEAFF.

The V and J genes are TRBV27 and TRBJ2-3, with D perhaps TRBD1 (5 bases). The CDR3 covers 14 residues. Germline V gives CDR1 MNHEY, CDR2 SMNVEV (reference sequence). V dropped 7 bases and J dropped 5 bases, with 16 bases sitting between them. CDR3 loop: CASTSAGSGDTQYF. In DNA form, the CDR3 reads TGTGCCAGCACATCCGCAGGGTCGGGAGATACGCAGTATTTT.

V and J are TRBV7-2 and TRBJ2-5; 11 nucleotides match TRBD2. CDR3 length: 16 residues. The J segment lost 6 bases and the V segment lost 5 bases, leaving 11 bases of the junction unmatched. Germline values: CDR1 SGHTA, CDR2 FQGNSA. CDR3 coding DNA: TGTGCCAGCAGCCTACAACTAGCGGGGGTCCACCAGACCCAGTACTTC. Translating gives CASSLQLAGVHQTQYF. Together with reference TRBV7-2 and TRBJ2-5, the CDR3 gives the full variable domain: GAGVSQSPSNKVTEKGKDVELRCDPISGHTALYWYRQSLGQGLEFLIYFQGNSAPDKSGLPSDRFSAERTGGSVSTLTIQRTQQEDSAVYLCASSLQLAGVHQTQYFGPGTRLLVL.

This chain connects TRBV9 to TRBJ1-1; 7 positions agree with TRBD1. The V segment lost 4 bases and the J segment 2 bases; nucleotides outside the gene matches: 8. Germline lookup yields CDR1 SGDLS and CDR2 YYNGEE. The CDR3 totals 15 residues. In nucleotides, the CDR3 is TGTGCCAGCAGCCCCCAGAGAGGGGGCAACACTGAAGCTTTCTTT. It encodes CASSPQRGGNTEAFF.

V usage is TRBV9 and J usage is TRBJ1-2; no definite D call. This CDR3 has 12 residues. V lost 6 bases, J lost 4 bases, and 10 bases lay in between. The germline V gene has CDR1 SGDLS and CDR2 YYNGEE. The CDR3 is CASMNVRYGYTF. The CDR3 DNA sequence: TGTGCCAGCATGAACGTTCGCTATGGCTACACCTTC.

This clonotype appeared a few times. The V and J genes are TRBV9 and TRBJ2-6; the match to TRBD2 covers 8 bases. The CDR3 is made up of 17 amino acids. Germline CDR1 reads SGDLS; CDR2 reads YYNGEE. V gave up 6 bases and J gave up 2 bases; unmatched junction bases: 10. CDR3 bases: TGTGCCAGCACCCCCGGGGGGGGTTCTGCTGGGGCCAACGTCCTGACTTTC. Protein sequence: CASTPGGGSAGANVLTF.

The sample holds a few counts of this clonotype. V is TRBV4-3 and J is TRBJ1-4, with no clear D. This CDR3 contains 17 residues. CDR1 and CDR2 (germline): LGHNA, YSLEER. V was cut by 2 bases and J by 7 bases, with 20 bases left in between. As DNA, the CDR3 is TGCGCCAGCAGCCAATTAGGACCCGACGATTACCCTGAAAAACTGTTTTTT. Protein sequence: CASSQLGPDDYPEKLFF.